A selection of T cell receptor beta chains follows, all from one sample in a study of regulatory T cells in long-lasting Graves disease. TCRdb processed the multiplex PCR reads anew with MiXCR; each CDR3 protein has one entry. The data contain 420,000 or so distinct CDR3 sequences, 16% of them singletons. The same sample was also studied in work on T cells in Graves' hyperthyroidism and ophthalmopathy.

The sample was peripheral blood mononuclear cells (PBMCs), taken at new diagnosis, from a patient treated with antithyroid drugs. The receptors were gathered from a woman in her late teens or twenties with Graves disease. Each CDR3 is given with its conserved first and last residue. A D gene is named only where the DNA matches it firmly. The size entry is marked missing in some rows and otherwise reads once, few, many or a size class.

D	size	V	J	DNA	CDR3
.	many	TRBV18	TRBJ2-7	TGTGCCAGCTCACCGGGCGACTTGGAACAGTACTTC	CASSPGDLEQYF
.	many	TRBV5-1	TRBJ2-1	TGCGCCAGCAGCTTGAGTCCGGATCGATACAATGAGCAGTTCTTC	CASSLSPDRYNEQFF
TRBD1	few	TRBV27	TRBJ2-3	TGTGCCAGCAGCCAGACACAGGGGCCAGATACGCAGTATTTT	CASSQTQGPDTQYF
.	.	TRBV11-3	TRBJ2-2	TGTGCCAGCAGCTTAGGCCTCTCTCACGGGGAGCTGTTTTTT	CASSLGLSHGELFF
.	.	TRBV7-2	TRBJ1-4	TGTGCCAGCAGCTTAAGTCTAGCCCCTAATGAAAAACTGTTTTTT	CASSLSLAPNEKLFF
.	few	TRBV7-9	TRBJ1-3	TGTGCCAGCAGTTACCAGGGGTCCGGAAACACCATATATTTT	CASSYQGSGNTIYF
.	many	TRBV28	TRBJ2-7	TGTGCCAGCAGAAGGGGGAGCGCCTACGAGCAGTACTTC	CASRRGSAYEQYF
.	many	TRBV7-3	TRBJ1-1	TGTGCCAGCAGCCAAACAGGAGGACACCCCAGCTCTGAAGCTTTCTTT	CASSQTGGHPSSEAFF
TRBD2	many	TRBV10-2	TRBJ2-7	TGCGCCAGCCAAGCGGGAGGCTCCTACGAGCAGTACTTC	CASQAGGSYEQYF
TRBD2	few	TRBV6-2/TRBV6-3	TRBJ2-4	TGTGCCAGCAGTGCGGCGGGAGAGGGAGCCAAAAACATTCAGTACTTC	CASSAAGEGAKNIQYF
.	few	TRBV6-2/TRBV6-3	TRBJ1-1	TGTGCCAGCAGTTATTGGGAGGGGAACACTGAAGCTTTCTTT	CASSYWEGNTEAFF
TRBD2	few	TRBV29-1	TRBJ2-7	TGCAGCGCCAGGGCGTCGGGACTAGCAGGAAGCTACGAGCAGTACTTC	CSARASGLAGSYEQYF
.	.	TRBV6-5	TRBJ1-5	TGTGCCAGCAGATACCGGGATTCTCAGCCCCAGCATTTT	CASRYRDSQPQHF
TRBD2	.	TRBV7-9	TRBJ2-1	TGTACCAGCAGCTTAGCTAGTTCGGGACTAGCGGGGGGTGAGCAGTTCTTC	CTSSLASSGLAGGEQFF
.	few	TRBV6-5	TRBJ1-5	TGTGCCAGCAGTTACTCTCGGACGGAATATAGCAATCAGCCCCAGCATTTT	CASSYSRTEYSNQPQHF
.	many	TRBV11-1	TRBJ2-2	TGTGCCAGCAGCTTAGCTAGAAACACCGGGGAGCTGTTTTTT	CASSLARNTGELFF
.	many	TRBV4-3	TRBJ2-3	TGCGCCAGCAGCACCCGGGCTTTCGGGGATACGCAGTATTTT	CASSTRAFGDTQYF
.	.	TRBV20-1	TRBJ1-1	TGCAGTGCTAGAGGATTCCTAGGGGGTAGGGCCACTGAAGCTTTCTTT	CSARGFLGGRATEAFF
TRBD1	.	TRBV5-1	TRBJ1-2	TGCGCCAGCAGCTCCCAGGGACAGGCAAACTATGGCTACACCTTC	CASSSQGQANYGYTF
TRBD1	once	TRBV15	TRBJ1-5	TGTGCCACCAGCCGTAGCGGGGACAGAAGCAATCAGCCCCAGCATTTT	CATSRSGDRSNQPQHF
.	many	TRBV20-1	TRBJ2-7	TGCAGTGCTAGAGATGCCGGGAGATTCACACTCTACGAGCAGTACTTC	CSARDAGRFTLYEQYF
.	many	TRBV13	TRBJ2-3	TGTGCCAGCAGCTTCAGACAGTCTCTCGTCGCCCCGACAGATACGCAGTATTTT	CASSFRQSLVAPTDTQYF
.	many	TRBV7-2	TRBJ1-1	TGTGCCAGCAGCACCGTAGAGGGGAGCACTGAAGCTTTCTTT	CASSTVEGSTEAFF
.	.	TRBV6-1	TRBJ2-2	TGTGCCAGCAGCTGGAGTGGGGCGGGAACCGGGGAGCTGTTTTTT	CASSWSGAGTGELFF
TRBD2	.	TRBV29-1	TRBJ2-1	TGCAGCGTCAGGACTAGCGGGAGGCCTTTTAATGAGCAGTTCTTC	CSVRTSGRPFNEQFF
.	.	TRBV10-3	TRBJ2-5	TGTGCCATCAGTGAGTCAAGGGGCCTTCCTCAAGAGACCCAGTACTTC	CAISESRGLPQETQYF
TRBD1	few	TRBV10-3	TRBJ1-1	TGTGCCATCGGGGACAGTTTGAACACTGAAGCTTTCTTT	CAIGDSLNTEAFF
.	many	TRBV20-1	TRBJ1-5	TGCAGTGCTAGCGCAACAGGGAGCGTGGGGAGCAATCAGCCCCAGCATTTT	CSASATGSVGSNQPQHF
TRBD2	many	TRBV5-1	TRBJ2-7	TGCGCCAGCAGCTTAGCACTAGCGGCCTCCAACTCCTACGAGCAGTACTTC	CASSLALAASNSYEQYF
.	many	TRBV28	TRBJ2-3	TGTGCCACCCTATCAAGCGGATCTCAAGGTACGCAGTATTTT	CATLSSGSQGTQYF
TRBD2	many	TRBV3-1	TRBJ2-5	TGTGCCAGCAGCCAAAGGATAGGTTTAAGCGGGACGGAGGAGACCCAGTACTTC	CASSQRIGLSGTEETQYF
TRBD2	many	TRBV28	TRBJ2-1	TGTGCCAGCAGCCGGGGCGGGAGGGCTGGAAATGAGCAGTTCTTC	CASSRGGRAGNEQFF
.	.	TRBV27	TRBJ2-1	TGTGCCAGCAGTAGACCCGGGATCTCCTACAATGAGCAGTTCTTC	CASSRPGISYNEQFF
TRBD1	.	TRBV12-3/TRBV12-4	TRBJ2-1	TGTGCCAGCAGCCAGTTCGGACAGGGCGATGAGCAGTTCTTC	CASSQFGQGDEQFF
.	many	TRBV11-3	TRBJ2-5	TGTGCCAGCAGCTTAGGCCTGAGGACAACGGGGGAGACCCAGTACTTC	CASSLGLRTTGETQYF